The 18 T cell receptor beta chains below all came from one sample that was sequenced in a study of blood T cell repertoires in COVID-19. Method: immunoSEQ multiplex PCR; TCRdb's copy keeps in-frame clones and lacks some. The repertoire holds roughly 200,000 clones, with about 88% as singletons. The sample consisted of PBMCs or T cells enriched from blood (not recorded which). The receptors were gathered from a woman in her twenties or thirties who had recovered from COVID-19.

The chain couples TRBV2 to TRBJ2-5; perhaps TRBD1 as D (5 bases). The CDR3 is 14 amino acids. Germline V gene sequence: CDR1 SNHLY, CDR2 FYNNEI. Trimming removed 3 bases from V and 4 bases from J, with 12 bases in between. CDR3 loop: CASSEVKGPETQYF. CDR3 nucleotides: TGTGCCAGCAGTGAGGTCAAGGGGCCAGAGACCCAGTACTTC. Full variable domain (missing parts from reference TRBV2 and TRBJ2-5): EPEVTQTPSHQVTQMGQEVILRCVPISNHLYFYWYRQILGQKVEFLVSFYNNEISEKSEIFDDQFSVERPDGSNFTLKIRSTKLEDSAMYFCASSEVKGPETQYFGPGTRLLVL.

CDR3 nucleotides: TGTGCCAGCAGCTTAGCGTCACAGGGTGGTTTTGAGACTGAAGCTTTCTTT. As protein: CASSLASQGGFETEAFF. V gene TRBV7-6 combines with J gene TRBJ1-1; D might be TRBD1 (6 bases). The CDR3 loop spans 17 amino acids. Germline values: CDR1 SGHVS, CDR2 FNYEAQ. The ends were cut back, 0 bases at V and 5 bases at J, with 19 bases in the middle.

The chain joins TRBV27 to TRBJ2-3; D remains unclear. The CDR3 extends over 14 amino acids. Germline V gene sequence: CDR1 MNHEY, CDR2 SMNVEV (reference sequence). With 3 bases removed from V and 2 bases from J, the gap between germline ends came to 9 bases. The CDR3 protein is CASSLEQPTDTQYF. Written as DNA, the CDR3 is TGTGCCAGCAGTTTGGAGCAGCCCACAGATACGCAGTATTTT.

As regards this clone: It may be a read error: a sequence one base away is much more abundant. The V gene is TRBV4-3, the J gene TRBJ1-5; D is ambiguous. There are 14 residues in the CDR3. V shed 0 bases and J shed 4 bases, with 7 bases lying between them. Germline lookup yields CDR1 LGHNA and CDR2 YSLEER. The CDR3 DNA reads TGCGCCAGCAGCCAAGATCCGGGGAATCAGCCCCAGCATTTT. Translating it yields CASSQDPGNQPQHF.

The chain recombines TRBV5-1 with TRBJ1-1; 11 bases map to TRBD1. The J segment lost 4 bases and the V segment lost 4 bases, leaving 6 bases of the junction unmatched. Germline V gives CDR1 SGHRS, CDR2 YFSETQ. This CDR3 comprises 15 residues. The chain's CDR3 is CASSTTGTGGTEAFF. CDR3 sequence (DNA): TGCGCCAGCAGCACGACCGGGACAGGGGGCACTGAAGCTTTCTTT.

This clone appeared a few times. This chain joins TRBV9 and TRBJ1-4; maybe TRBD1 (5 bases). The germline V and J ends were trimmed by 3 bases and 7 bases, with 16 bases remaining between them. This CDR3 comprises 15 residues. Per the germline V gene, CDR1 is SGDLS and CDR2 is YYNGEE. CDR3 residues: CASSARTGESEKLFF. CDR3 nucleotides: TGTGCCAGCAGCGCCAGGACGGGGGAGAGTGAAAAACTGTTTTTT.

The chain couples TRBV13 to TRBJ1-1; D perhaps matches TRBD1 (6 bases). V was shortened by 4 bases and J by 6 bases, with 15 bases between the two germline ends. Looked up from germline, CDR1 is PRHDT and CDR2 is FYEKMQ (reference sequence). There are 14 residues in the CDR3. The CDR3: CASSWGGPGAEAFF. In nucleotides, the CDR3 is TGTGCCAGCAGCTGGGGGGGGCCCGGCGCTGAAGCTTTCTTT.

CDR3 bases: TGTGCCAGCGGAAGAGCGGGGACGACCTACGAGCAGTACTTC. It yields the protein CASGRAGTTYEQYF. This chain links TRBV3-1 (or the pseudogene TRBV3-2) with TRBJ2-7; TRBD2 aligns across 7 bases. V shed 8 bases and J 2 bases; nucleotides not matched to a gene: 9. The CDR3 runs to 14 residues. Germline V lookup: CDR1 LGHDT, CDR2 YNNKEL (reference sequence).

This clone is a singleton in its sample. The V and J genes are TRBV11-3 and TRBJ2-2; possibly TRBD1 for D (5 bases). The CDR3 length is 14 residues. CDR1 and CDR2 (germline): SGHNT, YENEEA. V was cut by 7 bases and J by 1 base, with 10 bases left in between. For the CDR3, the DNA is TGTGCCAGCATCATGACAGTGAACACCGGGGAGCTGTTTTTT. As protein: CASIMTVNTGELFF.

The chain links TRBV19 to TRBJ1-2; D uncertain. Trimming shortened V by 3 bases and J by 8 bases, and 13 bases separated the two germline ends. This CDR3 region has 13 residues. The germline V gene encodes CDR1 LNHDA and CDR2 SQIVND (reference sequence). The CDR3 DNA is TGTGCCAGTAGTATTGGCGGGAACCGAGGCTACACCTTC. As protein: CASSIGGNRGYTF. Full variable domain (rest looked up from reference TRBV19 and TRBJ1-2): DGGITQSPKYLFRKEGQNVTLSCEQNLNHDAMYWYRQDPGQGLRLIYYSQIVNDFQKGDIAEGYSVSREKKESFPLTVTSAQKNPTAFYLCASSIGGNRGYTFGSGTRLTVV.

The rearrangement joins TRBV12-3 or TRBV12-4 to TRBJ1-2; perhaps TRBD1 as D (5 bases). V lost 0 bases and J 11 bases, leaving 13 bases between the germline ends. The CDR3 loop spans 13 amino acids. CDR3 in amino acids: CASSLALRVLYTF. In DNA form, the CDR3 reads TGTGCCAGCAGTTTAGCGCTCAGGGTTTTGTACACCTTC.

The rearrangement uses TRBV12-5 and TRBJ2-1, with D perhaps matching TRBD2 (5 bases). The CDR3 totals 15 residues. Germline-derived CDR1 and CDR2 are LGHNT and FRNRAP. Trimming removed 4 bases at V and 9 bases at J, with 19 bases between. CDR3 sequence (DNA): TGTGCTAGTGGTTGGGCGGCGGGTCTGGTTTCTGAGCAGTTCTTC. The encoded protein is CASGWAAGLVSEQFF.

V usage is TRBV5-1 and J usage is TRBJ1-1; TRBD1 is a possible D gene (6 bases). Germline V CDR1 and CDR2: SGHRS, YFSETQ. This CDR3 comprises 13 residues. Trimming pared 2 bases from V and 3 bases from J, leaving 8 bases between. CDR3 coding DNA: TGCGCCAGCAGCTTACCAGGGGACACTGAAGCTTTCTTT. Translation: CASSLPGDTEAFF.

The rearrangement links TRBV6-5 to TRBJ1-1; maybe TRBD1 (5 bases). CDR1 MNHEY and CDR2 SVGAGI come from the germline V gene. The ends were cut back, 5 bases at V and 1 base at J, with 8 bases in the middle. The CDR3 contains 13 residues. CDR3 bases: TGTGCCAGCAGTATACAGGAGAACACTGAAGCTTTCTTT. Residues: CASSIQENTEAFF.

V and J are TRBV5-1 and TRBJ2-2, with 7 bases fitting TRBD2. CDR3 size: 13 residues. Losses at the gene ends were 6 bases for V and 4 bases for J; bases not matched to a gene: 3. The germline V gene has CDR1 SGHRS and CDR2 YFSETQ. For the CDR3, the DNA is TGCGCCAGCACCAGGGAGGGCACCGGGGAGCTGTTTTTT. Amino acids: CASTREGTGELFF.

This sequence joins TRBV6-5 and TRBJ1-3; D may be TRBD1 (6 bases). The CDR3 spans 11 residues. V shed 7 bases and J shed 8 bases, with 9 bases lying between them. Germline V CDR1 and CDR2: MNHEY, SVGAGI. This CDR3 reads CASTSGDTIYF. CDR3 nucleotides: TGTGCCAGCACTTCAGGGGACACCATATATTTT.

V gene TRBV11-2 combines with J gene TRBJ1-6; TRBD1 agrees at 8 bases. Germline values: CDR1 SGHAT, CDR2 FQNNGV. V dropped 5 bases and J dropped 9; count of bases not matched to a gene: 9. CDR3 size: 15 residues. CDR3 amino acids: CASSRIDRGISPLHF. The CDR3 bases are TGTGCCAGCAGCCGCATAGACAGGGGTATTTCACCCCTCCACTTT.

This chain uses TRBV5-6 with TRBJ1-2; maybe TRBD1 (5 bases). Germline loops: CDR1 SGHDT, CDR2 YYEEEE. Between the trimmed V and J ends, which lost 0 bases and 8 bases, there was a span of 8 bases. This CDR3 contains 12 residues. CDR3 bases: TGTGCCAGCAGCTTGGCAGGGAAGGGCTACACCTTC. Residues: CASSLAGKGYTF.